What follows are 10 T cell receptor beta chains derived from one specimen sequenced in a study of T cell responses to AZD1222 COVID-19 vaccine. Libraries were prepared by immunoSEQ multiplex PCR; TCRdb keeps only in-frame clonotypes and omits some of them. Among 150,000 to 170,000 clones listed, roughly 90% were seen once. The sample in question was peripheral blood, obtained on day 0 of MenACWY control vaccination. All receptors derive from an adult in good health.

This chain links TRBV5-6 with TRBJ2-7, with D perhaps matching TRBD1 (5 bases). Between the trimmed V and J ends, which lost 0 bases and 12 bases, there was a span of 16 bases. The CDR3 loop spans 13 amino acids. The V gene's germline CDR1 is SGHDT and CDR2 YYEEEE. CDR3 nucleotide sequence: TGTGCCAGCAGCTTGGCCGACAGTACCAACCTGTACTTC. Translated: CASSLADSTNLYF.

This clone has a single count. V and J are TRBV6-5 and TRBJ2-1; 10 bases fit TRBD2. The V segment lost 2 bases and the J segment 7 bases; nucleotides outside the gene matches: 5. CDR1 and CDR2 from the germline V gene are MNHEY and SVGAGI. The CDR3 extends over 15 amino acids. The CDR3 loop reads CASSYASGSWNEQFF. CDR3 nucleotides: TGTGCCAGCAGTTACGCTAGCGGGAGCTGGAATGAGCAGTTCTTC.

This rearrangement joins TRBV6-5 to TRBJ1-1; no reliable D call. Germline CDR1 MNHEY, CDR2 SVGAGI. Trimming took off 7 bases at V and 1 base at J, with 13 bases between the two ends. This CDR3 contains 14 residues. CDR3 nucleotide sequence: TGTGCCAGCACCAAAGGACGGGGGAACACTGAAGCTTTCTTT. As protein: CASTKGRGNTEAFF.

This rearrangement joins TRBV5-1 to TRBJ1-6; D uncertain. CDR1 and CDR2 from the germline V gene are SGHRS and YFSETQ. V was trimmed by 0 bases and J by 2 bases, leaving 9 bases between them. The CDR3 sequence is 16 residues long. CDR3 DNA sequence: TGCGCCAGCAGCTTGGCCGGGATCCCCTATAATTCACCCCTCCACTTT. Amino acid sequence: CASSLAGIPYNSPLHF.

The chain uses TRBV5-1 and TRBJ2-3; TRBD1 is a possible D gene (6 bases). The CDR3 runs to 14 residues. The germline V gene has CDR1 SGHRS and CDR2 YFSETQ. Trimming stripped 7 bases from V and 7 bases from J, with 19 bases between. The CDR3 loop reads CASQSNSGENTQYF. The CDR3 DNA reads as TGCGCCAGCCAATCAAATTCAGGGGAAAATACGCAGTATTTT. The variable domain in full, with the rest retrieved from reference TRBV5-1 and TRBJ2-3, is KAGVTQTPRYLIKTRGQQVTLSCSPISGHRSVSWYQQTPGQGLQFLFEYFSETQRNKGNFPGRFSGRQFSNSRSEMNVSTLELGDSALYLCASQSNSGENTQYFGPGTRLTVL.

A single count supports this clone. The CDR3 loop is CASSLEQGANYGYTF. CDR3 coding DNA: TGTGCCAGCAGTTTAGAGCAGGGAGCTAACTATGGCTACACCTTC. The chain links TRBV27 to TRBJ1-2, with D possibly being TRBD1 (5 bases). CDR1 is MNHEY, CDR2 SMNVEV, per germline (reference sequence). This CDR3 region has 15 residues. V lost 2 bases, J lost 0 bases, and 10 bases lay in between.

The chain couples TRBV7-9 to TRBJ2-7; 10 bases agree with TRBD1. Losses at the gene ends were 5 bases for V and 5 bases for J; bases not matched to a gene: 6. This CDR3 is 14 amino acids long. Germline V gene lookup returns CDR1 SEHNR and CDR2 FQNEAQ (reference sequence). Written as DNA, the CDR3 is TGTGCCAGCAGCACGGGACAGGGGTTCCACGAGCAGTACTTC. As protein: CASSTGQGFHEQYF.

The CDR3 DNA follows: TGTGCCAGCAGCTTGAGGCTCGGGGAGCTGTTTTTT. Its translation: CASSLRLGELFF. V is TRBV7-2 and J is TRBJ2-2; D ambiguous. Trimming left V 3 bases short and J 7 bases short, with 6 bases between. The germline gives CDR1 SGHTA, CDR2 FQGNSA. The length of the CDR3 is 12 residues.

The chain uses TRBV5-4 and TRBJ1-2; D is uncertain. V was cut by 3 bases and J by 3 bases, with 12 bases left in between. CDR3 length: 14 residues. Germline CDR1 reads SGHNT; CDR2 reads YYREEE (reference sequence). CDR3 region: CASSYQVEDYGYTF. Here the CDR3 DNA reads TGTGCCAGCAGCTACCAGGTCGAGGACTATGGCTACACCTTC.

The CDR3 sequence is CASSGQGRANYGYTF. The CDR3, as DNA: TGTGCCAGCAGCGGCCAGGGAAGGGCTAACTATGGCTACACCTTC. The chain uses TRBV9 and TRBJ1-2; D may be TRBD1 (5 bases). V lost 3 bases, J lost 0 bases, and 12 bases lay in between. The germline gives CDR1 SGDLS, CDR2 YYNGEE. The CDR3 loop spans 15 amino acids.